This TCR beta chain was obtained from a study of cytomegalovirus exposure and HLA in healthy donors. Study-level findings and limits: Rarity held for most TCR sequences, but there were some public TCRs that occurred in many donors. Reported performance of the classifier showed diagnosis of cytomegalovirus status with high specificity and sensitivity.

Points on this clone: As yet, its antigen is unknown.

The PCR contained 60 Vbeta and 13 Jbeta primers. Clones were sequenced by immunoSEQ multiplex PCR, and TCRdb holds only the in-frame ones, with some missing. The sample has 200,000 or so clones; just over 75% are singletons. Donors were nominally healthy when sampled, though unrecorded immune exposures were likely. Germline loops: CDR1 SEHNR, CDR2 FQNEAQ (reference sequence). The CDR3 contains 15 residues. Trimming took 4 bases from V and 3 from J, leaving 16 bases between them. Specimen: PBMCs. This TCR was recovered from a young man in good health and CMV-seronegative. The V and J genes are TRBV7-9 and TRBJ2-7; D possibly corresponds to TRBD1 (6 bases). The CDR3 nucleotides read TGTGCCAGCAGCTCATCTACGACAGGCGGCTACGAGCAGTACTTC. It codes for CASSSSTTGGYEQYF.